This TCR beta chain was documented in a study of blood T cell repertoires in COVID-19. Study-wide context: Material from acute and convalescent COVID-19 was sourced from the United States, Italy and Spain. In each case, the material was cDNA or gDNA derived from T cells, B-cell-depleted T cells, or PBMCs.

Trimming took 5 bases from V and 10 from J; bases not matched to a gene: 3. Germline lookup yields CDR1 SNHLY and CDR2 FYNNEI. The CDR3 has 14 amino acids. The authors' processing: Counts of nucleated cells, estimated from reference gene primer amplification, were obtained. Only in-frame clones appear in the TCRdb table, and some are missing; sequencing was by immunoSEQ multiplex PCR. V and J calls and clone size are given by that table; D and trimming were obtained from the DNA. The data contain roughly 250,000 clones, approximately 84% of them singletons. The J gene is TRBJ2-1, the V gene TRBV2; 15 nucleotides agree with TRBD2. Input material: peripheral blood. This TCR derives from a middle-aged man with acute or convalescent COVID-19. CDR3 in amino acids: CASSRTSGGAEQFF. Here the CDR3 DNA reads TGTGCCAGCAGTCGGACTAGCGGGGGGGCCGAGCAGTTCTTC.